This T cell receptor beta chain is from a study of graft-versus-host responses after intestinal transplantation. Study background: Grafts were multivisceral, liver-intestinal, or isolated intestinal. Every recipient had anti-thymocyte globulin induction and around 3 years of tacrolimus plus steroids. Study-level results: Allograft clonal ratios (graft-versus-host to host-versus-graft) were high in patients who had graft-donor T cell macrochimerism. Analysis identified GvH clones in recipient marrow, with some appearing first in ileum or blood.

V lost 1 base and J lost 11, with 17 bases in between. The CDR3 contains 14 residues. The V gene's germline CDR1 is MNHNS and CDR2 SASEGT. Points on this clone: Its antigen is unidentified.

The method was immunoSEQ multiplex PCR; TCRdb's version includes in-frame clones alone and lacks a portion of them. The repertoire holds more than 65,000 clones, with 80% to 95% as singletons. The chain carries TRBV6-1 and TRBJ1-1; D remains unclear. The receptor's source is a human donor who was the organ donor for an intestinal transplant. Sequenced here: unstimulated CD8+ T cells sorted from spleen or lymph node cells, sampled before transplant. CDR3 region: CASSEGRRLSWAFF. The CDR3, as DNA: TGTGCCAGCAGTGAAGGGCGGCGGTTGTCGTGGGCTTTCTTT.